This T cell receptor (beta chain) is from a study of regulatory T cells in long-lasting Graves disease. Arm-PCR of CDR3 regions with iRepertoire HTBI primers generated TCR beta libraries. Via MiXCR, TCRdb re-called the multiplex PCR reads, giving one row per CDR3 protein. There are roughly 300,000 distinct CDR3 sequences in the sample; around a fifth occur only once, and just under 30% lies in the top ten. Time point indicated: persistent/refractory GD, antithyroid drugs over 5 years with positive TRAb. Generation of the TCR library employed RNA extracted from PBMCs. This clonotype was seen repeatedly, ten times or more. The receptor was derived from a female donor with Graves disease. Sample: peripheral blood mononuclear cells (PBMCs), taken when the disease was refractory, from a patient treated with antithyroid drugs.

This chain's CDR3 is CASSLDRDHTEAFF. CDR3 sequence (DNA): TGTGCCAGCAGTTTGGACAGGGATCACACTGAAGCTTTCTTT. The genes are TRBV27 and TRBJ1-1, with 8 bases fitting TRBD1. The germline gives CDR1 MNHEY, CDR2 SMNVEV (reference sequence). This CDR3 is built from 14 residues. Trimming removed 3 bases from V and 3 bases from J; junction bases left unmatched: 3.